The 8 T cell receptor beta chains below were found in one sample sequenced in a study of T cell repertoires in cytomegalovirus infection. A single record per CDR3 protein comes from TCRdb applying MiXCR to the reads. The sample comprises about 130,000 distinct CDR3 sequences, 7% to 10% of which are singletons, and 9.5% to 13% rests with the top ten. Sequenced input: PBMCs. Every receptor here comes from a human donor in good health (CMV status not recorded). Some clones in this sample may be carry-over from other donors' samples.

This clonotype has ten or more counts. CDR3 in amino acids: CASSPGWLSTQYF. The CDR3 nucleotides are TGTGCCAGCAGCCCCGGTTGGCTGAGTACGCAGTATTTT. V gene TRBV7-6 combines with J gene TRBJ2-3, with D uncertain. Germline V gene sequence: CDR1 SGHVS, CDR2 FNYEAQ. V was pared by 5 bases and J by 8 bases, with 14 bases between. The CDR3 is 13 amino acids. Based on the CDR3 plus reference TRBV7-6 and TRBJ2-3, the full variable domain is GAGVSQSPRYKVTKRGQDVALRCDPISGHVSLYWYRQALGQGPEFLTYFNYEAQQDKSGLPNDRFSAERPEGSISTLTIQRTEQRDSAMYRCASSPGWLSTQYFGPGTRLTVL.

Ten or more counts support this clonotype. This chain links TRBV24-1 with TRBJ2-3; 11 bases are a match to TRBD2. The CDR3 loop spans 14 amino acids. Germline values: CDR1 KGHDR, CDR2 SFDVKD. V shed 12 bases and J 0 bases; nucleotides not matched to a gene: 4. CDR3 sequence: CAVSGGVSTDTQYF. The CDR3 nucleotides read TGTGCCGTTAGCGGGGGGGTGAGCACAGATACGCAGTATTTT.

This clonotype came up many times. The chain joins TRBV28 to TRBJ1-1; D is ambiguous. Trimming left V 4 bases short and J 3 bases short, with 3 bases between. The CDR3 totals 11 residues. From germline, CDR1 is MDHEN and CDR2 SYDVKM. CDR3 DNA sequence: TGTGCCAGCAGTTCGGACACTGAAGCTTTCTTT. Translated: CASSSDTEAFF.

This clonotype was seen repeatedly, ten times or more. The CDR3 here is CASSLYPLQLHYNEQFF. The CDR3 bases are TGTGCCAGCAGCCTATACCCTCTACAACTCCACTACAATGAGCAGTTCTTC. V and J are TRBV7-8 and TRBJ2-1; no clear D gene. Between the trimmed V and J ends, which lost 5 bases and 3 bases, there was a span of 20 bases. The CDR3 runs 17 residues. In germline, CDR1 is SGHVS, CDR2 FQNEAQ.

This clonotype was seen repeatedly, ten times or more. In DNA, the CDR3 is TGTGCCAGCAGCTTAGTAGCGGGGACGCTAGGTAATGAGCAGTTCTTC. The encoded protein is CASSLVAGTLGNEQFF. The chain uses TRBV7-2 and TRBJ2-1, with TRBD2 matching over 8 bases. The V gene's germline CDR1 is SGHTA and CDR2 FQGNSA. After removal of 1 base from V and 7 bases from J, the junction contained 9 bases not matched to a gene. CDR3 length: 16 residues.

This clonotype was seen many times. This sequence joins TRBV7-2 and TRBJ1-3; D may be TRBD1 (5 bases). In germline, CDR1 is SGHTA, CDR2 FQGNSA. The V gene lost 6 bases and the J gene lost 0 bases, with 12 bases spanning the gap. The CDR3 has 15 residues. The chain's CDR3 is CASSSRVSSGNTIYF. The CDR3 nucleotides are TGTGCCAGCAGTTCCAGGGTTAGCTCTGGAAACACCATATATTTT. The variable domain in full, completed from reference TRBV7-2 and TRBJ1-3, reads GAGVSQSPSNKVTEKGKDVELRCDPISGHTALYWYRQSLGQGLEFLIYFQGNSAPDKSGLPSDRFSAERTGGSVSTLTIQRTQQEDSAVYLCASSSRVSSGNTIYFGEGSWLTVV.

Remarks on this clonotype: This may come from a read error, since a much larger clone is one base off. CDR3 amino acids: CASSLNCGSPLHF. The DNA of the CDR3 is TGTGCCAGCAGCTTGAACTGCGGTTCACCCCTCCACTTT. The chain is built from TRBV5-4 and TRBJ1-6; D call uncertain. CDR1 SGHNT and CDR2 YYREEE come from the germline V gene (reference sequence). Trimming took 1 base from V and 9 from J, leaving 8 bases between them. The CDR3 has 13 residues.

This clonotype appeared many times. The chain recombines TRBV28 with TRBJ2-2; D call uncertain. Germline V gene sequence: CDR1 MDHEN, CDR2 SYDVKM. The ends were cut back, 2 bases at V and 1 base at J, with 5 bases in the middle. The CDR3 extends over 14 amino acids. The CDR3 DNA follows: TGTGCCAGCAGTTTACTGCTGAACACCGGGGAGCTGTTTTTT. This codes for CASSLLLNTGELFF.